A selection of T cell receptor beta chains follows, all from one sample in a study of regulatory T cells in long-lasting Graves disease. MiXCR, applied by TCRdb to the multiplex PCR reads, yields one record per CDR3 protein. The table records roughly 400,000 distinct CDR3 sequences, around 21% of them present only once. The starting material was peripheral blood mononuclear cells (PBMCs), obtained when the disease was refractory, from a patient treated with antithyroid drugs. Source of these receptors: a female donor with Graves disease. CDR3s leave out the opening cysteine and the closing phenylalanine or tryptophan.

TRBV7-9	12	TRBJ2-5	ASSQAAYQETQY
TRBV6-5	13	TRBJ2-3	ASSYGQASTDTQY
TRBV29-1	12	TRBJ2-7	SVGVSGYIFEQY
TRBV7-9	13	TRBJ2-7	ASSFTGQGPYEQY
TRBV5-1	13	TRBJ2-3	ASSPWKVRTDTQY
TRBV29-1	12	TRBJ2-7	SVVGPSGKYEQY
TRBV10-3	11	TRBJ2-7	AISGTSGREQY
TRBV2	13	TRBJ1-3	ASSAGQGFFYTIY
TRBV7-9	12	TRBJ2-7	ASSLMGGAGEQY
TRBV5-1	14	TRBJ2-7	ASSLLTSGSSYEQY
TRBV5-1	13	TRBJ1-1	ASSAIRDRGSEAF
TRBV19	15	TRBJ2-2	ASSPLRLAEDTGELF
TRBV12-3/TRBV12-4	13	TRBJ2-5	ASSLFSGGEETQY